This T cell receptor (beta chain) was captured in a study of spatial heterogeneity in lung cancer. Study in general: The donors, fewer than 90 patients with untreated early-stage non-small cell lung cancer, provided the samples. Within raw reads, each unique TCR and UMI combination appeared on average more than ten times.

The CDR3 length is 14 residues. The V gene's germline CDR1 is SGHTA and CDR2 FQGNSA. V was clipped by 6 bases and J by 2 bases, with 11 bases between them. Stated time point: blood at routine non-recurrence follow-up after resection. No cells were sorted before sequencing. The whole RNA sequenced was extracted from tumor, nontumor lung or frozen PBMC. This clonotype was seen at least ten times. Every TCR cDNA molecule carried a tag that served as a unique molecular identifier. In TCRdb, the 5' RACE reads were re-called with MiXCR into one record per CDR3 protein. The table shows about 110,000 distinct CDR3 sequences, with about 10% occurring only once.

The chain has TRBV7-2 and TRBJ1-3, with a possible D match to TRBD1 (6 bases). This clonotype originated in a female donor with early-stage non-small cell lung cancer. Material: PBMCs, obtained at follow-up. The CDR3 DNA follows: TGTGCCAGCAGTTCCGGACAGCCTGGAAACACCATATATTTT. This sequence encodes CASSSGQPGNTIYF.